The 22 T cell receptor beta chains below come from one sample, sequenced in a study of shared clonotypes between healthy human individuals. Measured with immunoSEQ multiplex PCR; TCRdb has only the in-frame clones, and not every one. The data show 2,500,000 or so clones, under 95% seen once. The specimen sequenced was naive CD4+ T cells from PBMCs. Described subset: CD45RA+ positively selected. The receptors originated from a man between 18 and 35 years old in good health. Some clones in this sample may be carry-over from other donors' samples.

This chain joins TRBV5-1 and TRBJ2-7; no clear D gene. Trimming cost V 0 bases and J 0 bases, with 7 bases left between them. Germline V gives CDR1 SGHRS, CDR2 YFSETQ. This CDR3 has 14 residues. The CDR3 reads CASSLEILSYEQYF. DNA for the CDR3: TGCGCCAGCAGCTTGGAAATCCTCTCCTACGAGCAGTACTTC.

The chain combines TRBV5-1 with TRBJ2-3; TRBD1 agrees at 10 bases. CDR3 length: 16 residues. With 4 bases clipped from V and 3 bases from J, the junction kept 8 bases outside the gene matches. The germline CDR1 and CDR2 sequences are SGHRS and YFSETQ. The CDR3 DNA reads TGCGCCAGCAGCCTAGACAGGGGGCTAGGAACAGATACGCAGTATTTT. Translation: CASSLDRGLGTDTQYF.

This chain connects TRBV6-5 to TRBJ2-7; weak D call: TRBD1 (6 bases). The CDR3 runs to 13 residues. Trimming stripped 9 bases from V and 4 bases from J, with 16 bases between. CDR1 is MNHEY, CDR2 SVGAGI, per germline. CDR3 region: CASYRTGTYEQYF. In DNA form, the CDR3 reads TGTGCCAGTTATAGAACAGGGACATACGAGCAGTACTTC.

This chain connects TRBV27 to TRBJ2-2; TRBD2 agrees at 10 bases. After removal of 8 bases from V and 3 bases from J, the junction contained 6 bases not matched to a gene. Germline CDR1 MNHEY, CDR2 SMNVEV (reference sequence). This CDR3 is 15 amino acids long. The CDR3 region is CASRTLAGYTGELFF. DNA of the CDR3: TGTGCCAGCCGCACACTAGCGGGATACACCGGGGAGCTGTTTTTT.

The chain uses TRBV9 and TRBJ2-6, with 7 bases matching TRBD1. Trimming at V came to 6 bases and at J to 0 bases, leaving 12 bases not matched to a gene. Germline V gene sequence: CDR1 SGDLS, CDR2 YYNGEE. The CDR3 loop spans 18 amino acids. The CDR3 spells CASTFGPDRSSGANVLTF. The CDR3 DNA follows: TGTGCCAGCACCTTCGGGCCGGACAGGAGCTCTGGGGCCAACGTCCTGACTTTC.

The CDR3 nucleotides are TGTGCCAGCTCACCAGGGTCGGGGTCCACTGAAGCTTTCTTT. It yields the protein CASSPGSGSTEAFF. The rearrangement links TRBV18 to TRBJ1-1, with D uncertain. V was trimmed by 2 bases and J by 4 bases, leaving 11 bases between them. Germline CDR1 and CDR2: KGHSH and LQKENI. The CDR3 is made up of 14 amino acids.

The chain employs TRBV5-1 and TRBJ2-3; a possible D gene is TRBD2 (6 bases). There are 14 residues in the CDR3. Trimming pared 1 base from V and 8 bases from J, leaving 14 bases between. Germline-derived CDR1 and CDR2 are SGHRS and YFSETQ. The CDR3 DNA is TGCGCCAGCAGCTTGCCTAGCGAGGTTGGTACGCAGTATTTT. Amino acids: CASSLPSEVGTQYF.

The rearrangement joins TRBV28 to TRBJ2-7; 16 bases line up with TRBD2. Germline CDR1 MDHEN, CDR2 SYDVKM. V lost 3 bases, J lost 7 bases, and 9 bases stayed unmatched. The CDR3 extends over 17 amino acids. For the CDR3, the DNA is TGTGCCAGCAGTTTCTTGGGACTAGCGGGAGGGCCTAATGAGCAGTACTTC. Translation gives CASSFLGLAGGPNEQYF.

This chain connects TRBV11-3 to TRBJ1-2; the D is unclear. The CDR3 sequence is 17 residues long. Germline CDR1 and CDR2: SGHNT and YENEEA. Trimming pared 2 bases from V and 3 bases from J, leaving 19 bases between. The CDR3 reads CASSLPHAGRVDYGYTF. The CDR3 DNA is TGTGCCAGCAGCTTACCCCACGCCGGGAGGGTGGACTATGGCTACACCTTC.

The rearrangement joins TRBV18 to TRBJ2-5; 11 positions match TRBD2. The CDR3 spans 15 residues. V gave up 2 bases and J gave up 5 bases; unmatched junction bases: 4. Per germline, CDR1 KGHSH and CDR2 LQKENI. CDR3 in amino acids: CASSPTSGSTETQYF. CDR3 DNA: TGTGCCAGCTCACCAACTAGCGGGAGTACGGAGACCCAGTACTTC.

This chain joins TRBV12-5 and TRBJ1-2; 8 bases agree with TRBD1. The germline V gene encodes CDR1 LGHNT and CDR2 FRNRAP. V lost 3 bases, J lost 2 bases, and 8 bases stayed unmatched. The CDR3 loop spans 16 amino acids. As DNA, the CDR3 is TGTGCTAGTGGTTTTTTCCCGGGACAGGAGAACTATGGCTACACCTTC. It is translated as CASGFFPGQENYGYTF.

V usage is TRBV4-1 and J usage is TRBJ1-5; the match to TRBD1 covers 7 bases. This CDR3 spans 17 amino acids. Trimming cost V 2 bases and J 6 bases; bases outside gene matches: 13. Germline V gene lookup returns CDR1 MGHRA and CDR2 YSYEKL. The CDR3 is CASSQFPRRGTTQPQHF. As DNA, the CDR3 is TGCGCCAGCAGCCAATTCCCGCGCAGGGGGACAACTCAGCCCCAGCATTTT.

This chain connects TRBV5-3 to TRBJ1-1; TRBD1 aligns across 10 bases. Being an ORF, TRBV5-3 has a function that is uncertain. CDR3 size: 16 residues. V lost 4 bases, J lost 0 bases, and 6 bases stayed unmatched. The CDR3 spells CARSLGQGVLNTEAFF. CDR3 nucleotides: TGTGCCAGAAGCCTAGGACAGGGGGTACTGAACACTGAAGCTTTCTTT.

This chain links TRBV7-3 with TRBJ2-2, with 11 positions matching TRBD2. This CDR3 spans 17 amino acids. With V trimmed by 2 bases and J by 4 bases, 6 bases remained unmatched. Germline V CDR1 and CDR2: SGHTA, FQGTGA. CDR3 amino acids: CASSLGGGTSGTGELFF. CDR3 DNA: TGTGCCAGCAGCTTAGGGGGCGGGACTAGCGGCACCGGGGAGCTGTTTTTT.

The rearrangement links TRBV6-5 to TRBJ1-1; 7 bases align to TRBD1. CDR1 is MNHEY and CDR2 is SVGAGI in the germline V gene. The CDR3 extends over 11 amino acids. V gave up 6 bases and J gave up 9 bases; unmatched junction bases: 4. The CDR3 reads CASSLGGKAFF. The CDR3 coding sequence is TGTGCCAGCAGCCTAGGGGGCAAAGCTTTCTTT.

The V gene is TRBV5-1, the J gene TRBJ2-1; 7 bases map to TRBD2. J was trimmed by 0 bases and V by 4 bases; bases with no gene match: 4. The germline gives CDR1 SGHRS, CDR2 YFSETQ. The CDR3 runs to 15 residues. The CDR3 region has the DNA TGCGCCAGCAGCCCCTCTAGCGGCTCCTACAATGAGCAGTTCTTC. This sequence encodes CASSPSSGSYNEQFF.

This clone has a single count. The chain employs TRBV10-1 and TRBJ1-3, with TRBD1 matching over 7 bases. Looked up from germline, CDR1 is WNHNN and CDR2 is SYGVQD (reference sequence). V gave up 4 bases and J gave up 3 bases; unmatched junction bases: 12. The CDR3 has 17 amino acids. CDR3 in DNA: TGCGCCAGCAGTGGAGGACGAGGGACAGTTCGTGGAAACACCATATATTTT. This encodes CASSGGRGTVRGNTIYF.

J is TRBJ2-7 and V is TRBV7-3; D is uncertain. There are 15 residues in the CDR3. The V gene lost 0 bases and the J gene lost 5 bases, with 14 bases spanning the gap. CDR1 is SGHTA, CDR2 FQGTGA, per germline. The CDR3 spells CASSLTGPRENEQYF. Written as DNA, the CDR3 is TGTGCCAGCAGCTTAACCGGACCCCGTGAGAACGAGCAGTACTTC.

This clone was detected only once. V usage is TRBV2 and J usage is TRBJ2-5; D uncertain. The CDR3 sequence is 12 residues long. The V gene's germline CDR1 is SNHLY and CDR2 FYNNEI. With 2 bases removed from V and 3 bases from J, the gap between germline ends came to 4 bases. The CDR3 DNA reads as TGTGCCAGCAGTGAAACCGAAGAGACCCAGTACTTC. Amino acids: CASSETEETQYF.

The chain recombines TRBV27 with TRBJ2-7; a weak D match, TRBD2 (5 bases). The CDR3 is 13 amino acids. Germline V gene lookup returns CDR1 MNHEY and CDR2 SMNVEV (reference sequence). Trimming took 2 bases from V and 7 from J, leaving 12 bases between them. The CDR3 sequence is CASSLGVTGEQYF. DNA of the CDR3: TGTGCCAGCAGTTTAGGGGTAACGGGGGAGCAGTACTTC.

This clone has more than one count but fewer than ten. This sequence joins TRBV30 and TRBJ1-5; TRBD1 aligns across 11 bases. Germline assignment: CDR1 GTSNPN and CDR2 SVGIG (reference sequence). This CDR3 comprises 14 residues. V shed 3 bases, J shed 11 bases, and the junction held 9 bases outside the gene matches. The CDR3 nucleotides are TGTGCCTGGAGCCTGGGACAGGGGGGTAGTGCCCAGCATTTT. This sequence encodes CAWSLGQGGSAQHF. The entire variable domain, with the rest obtained from reference TRBV30 and TRBJ1-5, is as follows: SQTIHQWPATLVQPVGSPLSLECTVEGTSNPNLYWYRQAAGRGLQLLFYSVGIGQISSEVPQNLSASRPQDRQFILSSKKLLLSDSGFYLCAWSLGQGGSAQHFGDGTRLSIL.

This rearrangement joins TRBV28 to TRBJ2-7, with 10 bases aligning to TRBD1. After removal of 6 bases from V and 7 bases from J, the junction contained 15 bases not matched to a gene. Germline loops: CDR1 MDHEN, CDR2 SYDVKM. The CDR3 is made up of 16 amino acids. CDR3 loop: CASSFPPWDRGPEQYF. CDR3 in DNA: TGTGCCAGCAGCTTTCCGCCCTGGGACAGGGGACCTGAGCAGTACTTC.